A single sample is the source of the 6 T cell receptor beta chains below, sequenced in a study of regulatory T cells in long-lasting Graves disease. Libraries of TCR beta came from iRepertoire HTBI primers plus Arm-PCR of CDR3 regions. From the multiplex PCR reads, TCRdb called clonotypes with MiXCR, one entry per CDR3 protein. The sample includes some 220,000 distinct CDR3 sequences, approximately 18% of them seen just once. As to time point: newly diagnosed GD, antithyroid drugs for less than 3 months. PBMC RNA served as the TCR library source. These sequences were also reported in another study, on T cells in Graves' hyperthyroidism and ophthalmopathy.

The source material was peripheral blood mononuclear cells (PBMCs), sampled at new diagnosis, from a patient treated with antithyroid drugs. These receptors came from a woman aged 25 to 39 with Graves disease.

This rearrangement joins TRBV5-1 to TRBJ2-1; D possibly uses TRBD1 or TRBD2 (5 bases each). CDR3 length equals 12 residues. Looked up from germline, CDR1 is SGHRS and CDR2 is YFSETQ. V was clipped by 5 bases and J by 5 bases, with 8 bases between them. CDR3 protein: CASRPGHNEQFF. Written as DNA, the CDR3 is TGCGCCAGCAGGCCGGGACACAATGAGCAGTTCTTC. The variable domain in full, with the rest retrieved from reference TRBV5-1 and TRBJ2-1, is KAGVTQTPRYLIKTRGQQVTLSCSPISGHRSVSWYQQTPGQGLQFLFEYFSETQRNKGNFPGRFSGRQFSNSRSEMNVSTLELGDSALYLCASRPGHNEQFFGPGTRLTVL.

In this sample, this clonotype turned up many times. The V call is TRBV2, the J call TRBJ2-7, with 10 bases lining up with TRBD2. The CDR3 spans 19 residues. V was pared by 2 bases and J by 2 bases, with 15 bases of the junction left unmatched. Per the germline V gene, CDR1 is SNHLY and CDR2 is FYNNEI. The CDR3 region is CASSEWLASGGRQAYEQYF. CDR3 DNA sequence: TGTGCCAGCAGTGAATGGTTGGCTAGCGGGGGCCGGCAGGCCTACGAGCAGTACTTC.

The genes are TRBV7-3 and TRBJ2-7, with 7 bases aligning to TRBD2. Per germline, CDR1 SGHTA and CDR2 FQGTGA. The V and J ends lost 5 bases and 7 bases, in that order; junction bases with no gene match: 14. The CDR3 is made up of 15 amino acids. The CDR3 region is CASSQPTSLPSEQYF. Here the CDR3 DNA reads TGTGCCAGCAGCCAACCGACTAGCCTCCCATCGGAGCAGTACTTC.

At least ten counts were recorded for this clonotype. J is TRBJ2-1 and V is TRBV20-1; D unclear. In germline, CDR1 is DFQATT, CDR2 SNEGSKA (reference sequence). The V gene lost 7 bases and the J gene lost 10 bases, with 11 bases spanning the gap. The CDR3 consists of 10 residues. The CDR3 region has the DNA TGCAGTGTCCCCGGCTACGAGCAGTTCTTC. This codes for CSVPGYEQFF.

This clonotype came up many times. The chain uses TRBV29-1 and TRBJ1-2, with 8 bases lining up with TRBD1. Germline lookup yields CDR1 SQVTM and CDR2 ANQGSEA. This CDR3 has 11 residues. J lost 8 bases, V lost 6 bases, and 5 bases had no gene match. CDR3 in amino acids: CSVQAGGGYTF. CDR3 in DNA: TGCAGCGTACAGGCAGGGGGCGGCTACACCTTC. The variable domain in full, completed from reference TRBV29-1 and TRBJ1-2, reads SAVISQKPSRDICQRGTSLTIQCQVDSQVTMMFWYRQQPGQSLTLIATANQGSEATYESGFVIDKFPISRPNLTFSTLTVSNMSPEDSSIYLCSVQAGGGYTFGSGTRLTVV.

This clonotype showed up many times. This chain's CDR3 is CASSLGRTGSYGYTF. CDR3 nucleotides: TGTGCCAGCAGCTTAGGGAGGACAGGGTCCTATGGCTACACCTTC. The chain employs TRBV7-8 and TRBJ1-2; 8 nucleotides agree with TRBD1. The germline CDR1 and CDR2 sequences are SGHVS and FQNEAQ. V was pared by 1 base and J by 4 bases, with 5 bases of the junction left unmatched. This CDR3 is 15 amino acids long.